Below are 21 T cell receptor beta chains sequenced from a single sample in a study of blood T cell repertoires in COVID-19. Sequencing was performed with immunoSEQ multiplex PCR; in TCRdb, only in-frame clones are kept and a portion is missing. The sample includes approximately 120,000 clones, around 83% seen only once; the top ten take about 3%. Sequenced: peripheral blood. The receptor set was obtained from an elderly woman with COVID-19, enrolled during active disease.

The V and J genes are TRBV27 and TRBJ1-4, with a tentative D call TRBD1 (5 bases). V was trimmed by 3 bases and J by 3 bases, leaving 8 bases between them. This CDR3 is built from 14 residues. CDR1 and CDR2 (germline): MNHEY, SMNVEV (reference sequence). Here the CDR3 reads CASSFQGSNEKLFF. CDR3 coding DNA: TGTGCCAGCAGTTTCCAGGGATCTAATGAAAAACTGTTTTTT.

Only one count was recorded for this clone. This chain uses TRBV7-2 with TRBJ1-1; D perhaps matches TRBD1 (5 bases). Looked up from germline, CDR1 is SGHTA and CDR2 is FQGNSA. The CDR3 length is 14 residues. V shed 5 bases and J shed 5 bases, with 15 bases lying between them. The chain's CDR3 is CASSPSLSGTEAFF. The CDR3 coding sequence is TGTGCCAGCAGCCCTTCGTTATCAGGGACTGAAGCTTTCTTT.

This sequence joins TRBV6-6 and TRBJ2-7; D gene ambiguous. CDR3 size: 15 residues. The germline V and J ends were trimmed by 4 bases and 0 bases, with 13 bases remaining between them. Germline V lookup: CDR1 MNHNY, CDR2 SVGAGI (reference sequence). CDR3: CASSFSAPTSYEQYF. Written as DNA, the CDR3 is TGTGCCAGCAGTTTCTCCGCGCCTACCTCCTACGAGCAGTACTTC.

This clone was recorded once. The chain combines TRBV19 with TRBJ1-5; 9 nucleotides line up with TRBD1. The CDR3 spans 18 residues. Per the germline V gene, CDR1 is LNHDA and CDR2 is SQIVND (reference sequence). Trimming at V came to 4 bases and at J to 0 bases, leaving 10 bases not matched to a gene. CDR3 sequence: CASSKNTGTGISNQPQHF. The CDR3 DNA sequence: TGTGCCAGTAGTAAAAACACCGGGACAGGGATTAGCAATCAGCCCCAGCATTTT.

This sequence joins TRBV7-2 and TRBJ2-1; 10 nucleotides agree with TRBD2. Trimming at V came to 5 bases and at J to 8 bases, leaving 6 bases not matched to a gene. Germline loops: CDR1 SGHTA, CDR2 FQGNSA. The CDR3 contains 14 residues. The CDR3 region is CASSPLAGTHEQFF. CDR3 nucleotides: TGTGCCAGCAGCCCACTAGCGGGGACCCATGAGCAGTTCTTC.

This clone occurred once. The chain recombines TRBV20-1 with TRBJ2-1; TRBD1 might be the D (6 bases). The CDR3 runs 11 residues. CDR1 is DFQATT, CDR2 SNEGSKA, per germline (reference sequence). Trimming took off 3 bases at V and 8 bases at J, with 8 bases between the two ends. This CDR3 reads CSASQGHEQFF. CDR3 nucleotides: TGCAGTGCTAGCCAGGGGCATGAGCAGTTCTTC.

This sequence joins TRBV5-1 and TRBJ2-3; D is possibly TRBD1 (5 bases). The CDR3 runs to 15 residues. Germline lookup yields CDR1 SGHRS and CDR2 YFSETQ. V was clipped by 7 bases and J by 2 bases, with 17 bases between them. Here the CDR3 reads CASGDLGLDTDTQYF. CDR3 bases: TGCGCCAGCGGGGATTTGGGGCTCGACACAGATACGCAGTATTTT.

In its sample, this clone was seen a few times. The J gene is TRBJ1-3, the V gene TRBV6-5; possibly TRBD1 for D (5 bases). Germline V lookup: CDR1 MNHEY, CDR2 SVGAGI. Trimming took 0 bases from V and 6 from J, leaving 12 bases between them. There are 15 residues in the CDR3. CDR3: CASSYSTRGENTIYF. CDR3 in DNA: TGTGCCAGCAGTTACTCGACTAGGGGTGAAAACACCATATATTTT.

The rearrangement uses TRBV7-2 and TRBJ1-5; possible D gene TRBD1, 5 bases. Per the germline V gene, CDR1 is SGHTA and CDR2 is FQGNSA. This CDR3 region has 16 residues. The V end was cut by 1 base, the J end by 0 bases, with 10 bases between. As DNA, the CDR3 is TGTGCCAGCAGCTTAGGGTCTCAGGGTAGCAATCAGCCCCAGCATTTT. Its translation is CASSLGSQGSNQPQHF.

The chain uses TRBV15 and TRBJ2-4; 7 bases line up with TRBD1. Trimming cost V 4 bases and J 0 bases; bases outside gene matches: 9. The CDR3 sequence is 17 residues long. CDR1 is LNHNV, CDR2 YYDKDF, per germline (reference sequence). CDR3 coding DNA: TGTGCCACCAGCATTCTGACAGGGACGATAGCCAAAAACATTCAGTACTTC. Protein sequence: CATSILTGTIAKNIQYF.

This clone was observed a few times. Additional DNA sequences in this sample encode the identical CDR3. The V call is TRBV2, the J call TRBJ2-7; possibly TRBD1 for D (6 bases). The ends were cut back, 5 bases at V and 2 bases at J, with 13 bases in the middle. In germline, CDR1 is SNHLY, CDR2 FYNNEI. The CDR3 loop spans 14 amino acids. CDR3 nucleotide sequence: TGTGCCAGCAGTCAGGGGCTACCTCCCTACGAGCAGTACTTC. Residues: CASSQGLPPYEQYF. Full variable domain (outside the CDR3, taken from reference TRBV2 and TRBJ2-7): EPEVTQTPSHQVTQMGQEVILRCVPISNHLYFYWYRQILGQKVEFLVSFYNNEISEKSEIFDDQFSVERPDGSNFTLKIRSTKLEDSAMYFCASSQGLPPYEQYFGPGTRLTVT.

This chain links TRBV7-8 with TRBJ1-2, with 7 nucleotides matching TRBD1. The length of the CDR3 is 15 residues. V lost 1 base, J lost 7 bases, and 9 bases stayed unmatched. The germline CDR1 and CDR2 sequences are SGHVS and FQNEAQ. The CDR3 sequence: CASSLGEQGLFGYTF. CDR3 DNA sequence: TGTGCCAGCAGCTTAGGTGAACAGGGGTTGTTTGGCTACACCTTC.

The chain carries TRBV24-1 and TRBJ2-2; D perhaps matches TRBD2 (5 bases). The CDR3 covers 13 residues. Trimming removed 2 bases from V and 6 bases from J, with 6 bases in between. The germline CDR1 and CDR2 sequences are KGHDR and SFDVKD. In DNA, the CDR3 is TGTGCCACCAGTGATTGGGGAGCCGGGGAGCTGTTTTTT. This gives the protein CATSDWGAGELFF.

V is TRBV29-1 and J is TRBJ2-7; 9 bases map to TRBD1. The CDR3 has 15 residues. Losses at the gene ends were 4 bases for V and 3 bases for J; bases not matched to a gene: 10. Germline V gives CDR1 SQVTM, CDR2 ANQGSEA. CDR3 in amino acids: CSVVLGGTGLYEQYF. As DNA, the CDR3 is TGCAGCGTTGTCCTTGGGGGGACAGGGCTCTACGAGCAGTACTTC.

The chain is built from TRBV11-2 and TRBJ2-7; TRBD2 matches at 12 bases. Germline lookup yields CDR1 SGHAT and CDR2 FQNNGV. V trimming: 3 bases; J trimming: 0 bases; junction bases outside the gene matches: 3. The CDR3 has 16 amino acids. The CDR3 DNA follows: TGTGCCAGCAGCTTTCGACTAGCGGGAGCCTCCTACGAGCAGTACTTC. It yields the protein CASSFRLAGASYEQYF.

The V gene is TRBV24-1, the J gene TRBJ2-1, with D unresolved. CDR3 length: 13 residues. V was shortened by 1 base and J by 8 bases, with 8 bases between the two germline ends. Germline V lookup: CDR1 KGHDR, CDR2 SFDVKD. This CDR3 is CATSDLGGHEQFF. CDR3 bases: TGTGCCACCAGTGATTTAGGCGGCCATGAGCAGTTCTTC.

The chain carries TRBV19 and TRBJ2-2; 12 bases map to TRBD1. Trimming took 8 bases from V and 8 from J; bases not matched to a gene: 9. The CDR3 is made up of 15 amino acids. From germline, CDR1 is LNHDA and CDR2 SQIVND (reference sequence). The CDR3 region is CASGPGTGGAGELFF. CDR3 nucleotides: TGTGCCAGTGGACCCGGGACAGGGGGCGCGGGGGAGCTGTTTTTT.

The chain employs TRBV10-3 and TRBJ1-1, with 10 bases matching TRBD1. The V gene end was trimmed by 0 bases and the J gene end by 11 bases; junction bases not matched to a gene: 6. From germline, CDR1 is ENHRY and CDR2 SYGVKD. This CDR3 contains 14 residues. Here the CDR3 reads CAISESGDRGGAFF. The CDR3, as DNA: TGTGCCATCAGTGAGTCCGGGGACAGGGGTGGGGCTTTCTTT.

This chain uses TRBV19 with TRBJ1-2; D might be TRBD1 (5 bases). In germline, CDR1 is LNHDA, CDR2 SQIVND (reference sequence). This CDR3 comprises 17 residues. The V and J ends lost 7 bases and 4 bases respectively, with 25 bases between them. The CDR3 loop reads CASTTTAAGVSLYGYTF. The CDR3 DNA sequence: TGTGCCAGTACTACGACGGCGGCGGGGGTCTCACTCTATGGCTACACCTTC.

This chain joins TRBV6-5 and TRBJ2-3; 12 nucleotides agree with TRBD2. Germline lookup yields CDR1 MNHEY and CDR2 SVGAGI. Germline trimming cut 4 bases from V and 6 bases from J; bases unmatched to any gene: 2. The CDR3 has 14 residues. This CDR3 is CASSWTSGMDTQYF. CDR3 sequence (DNA): TGTGCCAGCAGTTGGACTAGCGGGATGGATACGCAGTATTTT.

The V and J genes are TRBV6-6 and TRBJ2-5, with a weak D call TRBD2 (5 bases). This CDR3 region has 13 residues. Germline-derived CDR1 and CDR2 are MNHNY and SVGAGI (reference sequence). The V gene lost 8 bases and the J gene lost 1 base, with 11 bases spanning the gap. The chain's CDR3 is CASVRGGQETQYF. The CDR3 nucleotides are TGTGCCAGCGTCCGGGGTGGCCAAGAGACCCAGTACTTC.